The 22 T cell receptor beta chains below come from one sample, sequenced in a study of T-cell memory formation after mild COVID-19. TCRdb fed the 5' RACE reads into MiXCR, producing one record per CDR3 protein. The sample carries about 200,000 distinct CDR3 sequences, around 9.1% recorded once. The specimen sequenced was PBMCs or a T cell subset sorted from them (not recorded which). The receptors originated from a young man who had mild COVID-19 (a few samples of this study predate the infection). Cell type and time point are not known.

This clonotype was found a few times. V usage is TRBV7-9 and J usage is TRBJ1-2; tentative D call: TRBD1 (5 bases). V was cut by 7 bases and J by 5 bases, with 14 bases left in between. Per the germline V gene, CDR1 is SEHNR and CDR2 is FQNEAQ (reference sequence). This CDR3 region has 13 residues. The CDR3 loop is CASTMGREYGYTF. DNA of the CDR3: TGTGCCAGCACCATGGGCAGGGAGTATGGCTACACCTTC.

This rearrangement joins TRBV5-1 to TRBJ1-2; D may be TRBD1 (6 bases). V was pared by 2 bases and J by 8 bases, with 16 bases between. CDR1 is SGHRS and CDR2 is YFSETQ in the germline V gene. CDR3 size: 14 residues. CDR3 in amino acids: CASSLEGGVQGYTF. CDR3 DNA: TGCGCCAGCAGCTTAGAGGGGGGCGTACAGGGCTACACCTTC.

CDR3 in amino acids: CASSEGIDYGYTF. DNA for the CDR3: TGCGCCAGCAGTGAGGGGATCGACTATGGCTACACCTTC. V is TRBV5-1 and J is TRBJ1-2, with D possibly TRBD1 on 5 matching bases. CDR1 SGHRS and CDR2 YFSETQ come from the germline V gene. The germline V and J ends were trimmed by 5 bases and 3 bases, with 11 bases remaining between them. This CDR3 comprises 13 residues.

The CDR3, as DNA: TGTGCCAGCAGTGGACGAAGGGGCTCGAGGGTGGGGACCCAGTACTTC. This translates into CASSGRRGSRVGTQYF. This chain joins TRBV7-9 and TRBJ2-5; TRBD1 or TRBD2 may be the D gene (5 bases each). V was trimmed by 6 bases and J by 7 bases, leaving 24 bases between them. CDR3 length equals 16 residues. The germline V gene has CDR1 SEHNR and CDR2 FQNEAQ (reference sequence).

The chain joins TRBV12-3 or TRBV12-4 to TRBJ1-2; D is ambiguous. This CDR3 is 13 amino acids long. V dropped 5 bases and J dropped 4 bases, with 11 bases sitting between them. As DNA, the CDR3 is TGTGCCAGCAGTGTAGGACCGACCTATGGCTACACCTTC. This encodes CASSVGPTYGYTF.

This chain joins TRBV7-8 and TRBJ2-2, with 8 nucleotides matching TRBD2. After removal of 5 bases from V and 4 bases from J, the junction contained 6 bases not matched to a gene. The CDR3 length is 15 residues. Per the germline V gene, CDR1 is SGHVS and CDR2 is FQNEAQ. The CDR3 spells CASSGTGGLTGELFF. The DNA for the CDR3 is TGTGCCAGCAGCGGGACGGGGGGGCTCACCGGGGAGCTGTTTTTT. The entire variable domain, with the rest obtained from reference TRBV7-8 and TRBJ2-2, is as follows: GAGVSQSPRYKVAKRGQDVALRCDPISGHVSLFWYQQALGQGPEFLTYFQNEAQLDKSGLPSDRFFAERPEGSVSTLKIQRTQQEDSAVYLCASSGTGGLTGELFFGEGSRLTVL.

This chain uses TRBV5-1 with TRBJ2-4; the D gene is possibly TRBD2 (5 bases). Trimming removed 4 bases at V and 7 bases at J, with 15 bases between. There are 14 residues in the CDR3. The germline V gene has CDR1 SGHRS and CDR2 YFSETQ. The CDR3 DNA follows: TGCGCCAGCAGCATCGCACCAGCGGAGAACATTCAGTACTTC. Translating gives CASSIAPAENIQYF.

This clonotype was counted at least ten times. The chain is built from TRBV28 and TRBJ1-4; 7 positions agree with TRBD1. The CDR3 is 15 amino acids. Looked up from germline, CDR1 is MDHEN and CDR2 is SYDVKM. After removal of 6 bases from V and 7 bases from J, the junction contained 11 bases not matched to a gene. Here the CDR3 reads CASREDPYRGEKLFF. CDR3 bases: TGTGCCAGCAGGGAAGATCCATACAGGGGTGAAAAACTGTTTTTT.

In its sample, this clonotype was seen a few times. V gene TRBV29-1 combines with J gene TRBJ1-1, with D uncertain. This CDR3 spans 11 amino acids. V shed 8 bases and J shed 4 bases, with 11 bases lying between them. Germline values: CDR1 SQVTM, CDR2 ANQGSEA. The CDR3 DNA sequence: TGCAGCTGTGCATTGGGCACTGAAGCTTTCTTT. Protein product: CSCALGTEAFF.

The chain combines TRBV6-1 with TRBJ1-2, with D tentatively TRBD1 (5 bases). CDR1 is MNHNS and CDR2 is SASEGT in the germline V gene. The CDR3 consists of 13 residues. V shed 3 bases and J shed 4 bases, with 9 bases lying between them. The CDR3, as DNA: TGTGCCAGCAGTGATCCTGGGGGCTATGGCTACACCTTC. Translated: CASSDPGGYGYTF.

This clonotype was counted between two and nine times. V gene TRBV18 combines with J gene TRBJ1-1; 7 nucleotides match TRBD1. This CDR3 region has 16 residues. CDR1 KGHSH and CDR2 LQKENI come from the germline V gene. V shed 1 base, J shed 0 bases, and the junction held 5 bases outside the gene matches. CDR3 sequence reads: CASSPLGGGLNTEAFF. The CDR3 bases are TGTGCCAGCTCACCACTAGGAGGGGGCCTGAACACTGAAGCTTTCTTT.

CDR3 sequence reads: CASSPGQRNTGELFF. CDR3 bases: TGCGCCAGCAGCCCGGGACAGAGGAACACCGGGGAGCTGTTTTTT. The chain combines TRBV5-1 with TRBJ2-2; 7 bases map to TRBD1. This CDR3 has 15 residues. Losses at the gene ends were 4 bases for V and 1 base for J; bases not matched to a gene: 4. The germline CDR1 and CDR2 sequences are SGHRS and YFSETQ.

There are a few counts of this clonotype. The V call is TRBV5-1, the J call TRBJ2-7, with D possibly being TRBD1 or TRBD2 (7 bases each). The ends were cut back, 4 bases at V and 5 bases at J, with 13 bases in the middle. Germline V gives CDR1 SGHRS, CDR2 YFSETQ. CDR3 size: 13 residues. CDR3 protein: CASSASGGDEQYV. The DNA of the CDR3 is TGCGCCAGCAGCGCCTCAGGGGGGGACGAGCAGTACGTC.

In its sample, this clonotype was seen many times. The CDR3 nucleotides read TGTGCCACCAGTGATTCCCGGGGATCAATGGAGACCCAGTACTTC. It specifies CATSDSRGSMETQYF. V gene TRBV24-1 combines with J gene TRBJ2-5, with a possible D match to TRBD2 (5 bases). Germline V CDR1 and CDR2: KGHDR, SFDVKD. The V gene lost 2 bases and the J gene lost 5 bases, with 14 bases spanning the gap. This CDR3 has 15 residues.

V is TRBV9 and J is TRBJ2-5; no clear D. Germline loops: CDR1 SGDLS, CDR2 YYNGEE. There are 13 residues in the CDR3. Trimming took off 4 bases at V and 4 bases at J, with 11 bases between the two ends. CDR3 sequence reads: CASSSRIGETQYF. The CDR3 region has the DNA TGTGCCAGCAGCTCCCGTATAGGAGAGACCCAGTACTTC.

This clonotype was seen many times. This chain joins TRBV20-1 and TRBJ1-5, with D perhaps matching TRBD1 (5 bases). Germline V gives CDR1 DFQATT, CDR2 SNEGSKA (reference sequence). V lost 1 base, J lost 5 bases, and 15 bases lay in between. CDR3 length: 15 residues. In DNA, the CDR3 is TGCAGTGCTAGAGCAACCGGGACTCTGGATCAGCCCCAGCATTTT. Its protein is CSARATGTLDQPQHF.

This rearrangement joins TRBV7-2 to TRBJ1-2; D gene unclear. CDR1 is SGHTA and CDR2 is FQGNSA in the germline V gene. V lost 0 bases to trimming and J lost 4 bases, with 9 bases between them. This CDR3 comprises 14 residues. The CDR3 sequence: CASSLAGFTYGYTF. In DNA form, the CDR3 reads TGTGCCAGCAGCTTAGCGGGGTTTACCTATGGCTACACCTTC.

This clonotype was found a few times. The J gene is TRBJ1-5, the V gene TRBV6-2 or TRBV6-3; no definite D call. V lost 2 bases and J lost 7, with 9 bases in between. From germline, CDR1 is MNHEY and CDR2 SVGEGT. CDR3 length equals 13 residues. CDR3 sequence: CASSYDRAQPQHF. Here the CDR3 DNA reads TGTGCCAGCAGTTACGATCGCGCCCAGCCCCAGCATTTT.

The chain employs TRBV4-1 and TRBJ2-1; D not certain. V lost 3 bases, J lost 0 bases, and 15 bases lay in between. Germline CDR1 reads MGHRA; CDR2 reads YSYEKL. This CDR3 is 17 amino acids long. CDR3: CASSHLTRISSYNEQFF. In DNA, the CDR3 is TGCGCCAGCAGCCACCTAACGCGGATTAGCTCCTACAATGAGCAGTTCTTC.

This chain uses TRBV27 with TRBJ2-1; D unclear. Trimming removed 10 bases from V and 5 bases from J, with 12 bases in between. CDR3 length: 12 amino acids. The germline V gene encodes CDR1 MNHEY and CDR2 SMNVEV (reference sequence). CDR3: CATAKVHNEQFF. CDR3 DNA sequence: TGTGCCACAGCCAAAGTGCACAATGAGCAGTTCTTC.

This clonotype was counted ten times or more. The chain carries TRBV7-2 and TRBJ2-7; either TRBD1 or TRBD2 may fit D (6 bases each). Germline-derived CDR1 and CDR2 are SGHTA and FQGNSA. The CDR3 has 15 residues. Deletions cut 1 base from V and 0 bases from J, with 10 bases between. The CDR3, as DNA: TGTGCCAGCAGCTTAGACGGGGGCCTCTCCTACGAGCAGTACGTC. Protein sequence: CASSLDGGLSYEQYV.

This chain uses TRBV4-3 with TRBJ1-4, with unresolved D. With 2 bases removed from V and 3 bases from J, the gap between germline ends came to 10 bases. Germline V gene data show CDR1 as LGHNA and CDR2 as YSLEER. The CDR3 loop spans 15 amino acids. The CDR3 loop reads CASSQRGWANEKLFF. The CDR3 DNA follows: TGCGCCAGCAGCCAACGAGGATGGGCTAATGAAAAACTGTTTTTT.